This T cell receptor beta chain was retrieved from a study of cytomegalovirus exposure and HLA in healthy donors. Whole-study findings and limits: Earlier analysis found most TCR beta V segments productive about 87% or about 30% of the time.

The PCR used 60 Vbeta and 13 Jbeta primers. Repertoires were generated with immunoSEQ multiplex PCR, while TCRdb's copy carries only in-frame clones and drops some. The sample lists some 150,000 clones; 50% to 75% were seen once. This clone was counted only a few times. Antigen: not known. This same CDR3 is encoded by further DNA sequences in the sample. Germline V gene data show CDR1 as MNHEY and CDR2 as SVGAGI. Trimming cost V 2 bases and J 4 bases, with 6 bases left between them. The CDR3 runs to 13 residues. The chain carries TRBV6-5 and TRBJ1-5, with a tentative D call TRBD1 (5 bases). The receptor's source is a woman in her 30s in good health and CMV-seropositive. The sequenced sample consisted of PBMCs. The CDR3 reads CASSYRGNQPQHF. The CDR3 nucleotides are TGTGCCAGCAGTTACCGGGGGAATCAGCCCCAGCATTTT.